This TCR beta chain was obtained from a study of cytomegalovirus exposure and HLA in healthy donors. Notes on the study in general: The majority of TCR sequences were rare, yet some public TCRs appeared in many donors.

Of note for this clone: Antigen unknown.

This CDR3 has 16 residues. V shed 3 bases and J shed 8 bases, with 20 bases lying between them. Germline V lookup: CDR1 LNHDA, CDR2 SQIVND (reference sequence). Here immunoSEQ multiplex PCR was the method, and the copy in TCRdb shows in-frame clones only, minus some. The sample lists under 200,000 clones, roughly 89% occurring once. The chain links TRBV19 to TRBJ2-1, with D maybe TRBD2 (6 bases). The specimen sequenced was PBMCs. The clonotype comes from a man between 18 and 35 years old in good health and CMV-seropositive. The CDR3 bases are TGTGCCAGTAGTATGACGTCCGTCGGGAGTAAAGATGAGCAGTTCTTC. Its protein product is CASSMTSVGSKDEQFF.